The T cell receptor (beta chain) described here comes from a study of blood T cell repertoires in COVID-19. TCRdb keeps only in-frame clones here, not all; method: immunoSEQ multiplex PCR. The sample holds roughly 70,000 clones; 80% are singletons and the top ten take 15% to 20%. Specimen: peripheral blood. The source is a man aged 65 to 85 who had recovered from COVID-19.

The CDR3 DNA sequence: TGTGCCAGCAGTTCGGGACAGAATAATTCACCCCTCCACTTT. It codes for CASSSGQNNSPLHF. This chain uses TRBV28 with TRBJ1-6; TRBD1 aligns across 7 bases. V trimming: 4 bases; J trimming: 5 bases; junction bases outside the gene matches: 2. Germline CDR1 reads MDHEN; CDR2 reads SYDVKM. The CDR3 totals 14 residues. Full variable domain (outside the CDR3, taken from reference TRBV28 and TRBJ1-6): DVKVTQSSRYLVKRTGEKVFLECVQDMDHENMFWYRQDPGLGLRLIYFSYDVKMKEKGDIPEGYSVSREKKERFSLILESASTNQTSMYLCASSSGQNNSPLHFGNGTRLTVT.